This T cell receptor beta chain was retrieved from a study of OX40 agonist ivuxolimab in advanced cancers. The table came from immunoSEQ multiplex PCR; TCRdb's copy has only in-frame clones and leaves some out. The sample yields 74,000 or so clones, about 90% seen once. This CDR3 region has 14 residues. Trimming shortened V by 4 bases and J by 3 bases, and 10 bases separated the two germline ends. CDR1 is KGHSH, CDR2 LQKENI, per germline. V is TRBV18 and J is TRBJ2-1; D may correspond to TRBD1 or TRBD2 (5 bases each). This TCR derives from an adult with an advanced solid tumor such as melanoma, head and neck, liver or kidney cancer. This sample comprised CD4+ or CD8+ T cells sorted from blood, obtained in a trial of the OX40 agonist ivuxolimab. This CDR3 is CASSRDGYYNEQFF. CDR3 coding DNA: TGTGCCAGCTCACGGGACGGCTACTACAATGAGCAGTTCTTC.